The 23 T cell receptor beta chains below come from one sample, sequenced in a study of T cell responses to AZD1222 COVID-19 vaccine. Method: immunoSEQ multiplex PCR; TCRdb's copy keeps in-frame clones and lacks some. The table records around 150,000 clones, roughly 92% of them present only once. Source: peripheral blood, taken on day 0 of AZD1222 vaccination. These receptors were obtained from an adult in good health.

The chain carries TRBV5-4 and TRBJ2-7, with D possibly being TRBD2 (6 bases). There are 15 residues in the CDR3. Germline V gene lookup returns CDR1 SGHNT and CDR2 YYREEE (reference sequence). V shed 4 bases and J shed 2 bases, with 16 bases lying between them. The CDR3 nucleotides read TGTGCCAGCAGCCCGGGTTCTCGGGGGACCTACGAGCAGTACTTC. Amino acid sequence: CASSPGSRGTYEQYF.

The V call is TRBV27, the J call TRBJ2-1; possibly TRBD1 for D (6 bases). This CDR3 is 13 amino acids long. Germline assignment: CDR1 MNHEY and CDR2 SMNVEV (reference sequence). The ends were cut back, 5 bases at V and 4 bases at J, with 9 bases in the middle. In nucleotides, the CDR3 is TGTGCCAGCAGTGGTAGGGGGTACAATGAGCAGTTCTTC. Protein sequence: CASSGRGYNEQFF.

The chain has TRBV19 and TRBJ2-1; D remains ambiguous. Trimming removed 5 bases from V and 6 bases from J, with 8 bases in between. This CDR3 region has 12 residues. CDR1 and CDR2 (germline): LNHDA, SQIVND (reference sequence). The DNA of the CDR3 is TGTGCCAGTAGTCTCCCACCCAATGAGCAGTTCTTC. This codes for CASSLPPNEQFF.

V and J are TRBV3-1 (or the pseudogene TRBV3-2) and TRBJ2-1; TRBD2 agrees at 13 bases. Germline loops: CDR1 LGHDT, CDR2 YNNKEL (reference sequence). After removal of 6 bases from V and 1 base from J, the junction contained 0 bases not matched to a gene. This CDR3 has 15 residues. The DNA for the CDR3 is TGTGCCAGCAGGGGACTAGCGGGGTCCTACAATGAGCAGTTCTTC. It translates to CASRGLAGSYNEQFF.

The rearrangement links TRBV3-1 (or the pseudogene TRBV3-2) to TRBJ2-7, with D unclear. V was cut by 0 bases and J by 1 base, with 7 bases left in between. The CDR3 runs to 14 residues. Germline lookup yields CDR1 LGHDT and CDR2 YNNKEL (reference sequence). CDR3 sequence: CASSQDYQSYEQYF. The CDR3, as DNA: TGTGCCAGCAGCCAAGATTACCAGTCCTACGAGCAGTACTTC.

This clone was counted a single time. The chain has TRBV29-1 and TRBJ2-1; the D gene is possibly TRBD2 (5 bases). Germline CDR1 and CDR2: SQVTM and ANQGSEA. The CDR3 is made up of 11 amino acids. V was shortened by 7 bases and J by 5 bases, with 9 bases between the two germline ends. The DNA of the CDR3 is TGCAGCGACACTAGTCACAATGAGCAGTTCTTC. Translation: CSDTSHNEQFF.

The rearrangement links TRBV28 to TRBJ1-2; 7 bases match TRBD1. The germline gives CDR1 MDHEN, CDR2 SYDVKM. Trimming removed 6 bases from V and 5 bases from J; junction bases left unmatched: 15. The CDR3 extends over 16 amino acids. CDR3 loop: CASRVQGTRRDYGYTF. CDR3 DNA: TGTGCCAGCAGAGTACAGGGGACTCGAAGGGATTATGGCTACACCTTC.

This sequence joins TRBV25-1 and TRBJ2-1, with 13 bases fitting TRBD2. The CDR3 extends over 14 amino acids. Germline trimming cut 5 bases from V and 10 bases from J; bases unmatched to any gene: 5. Germline CDR1 MGHDK, CDR2 SYGVNS. The CDR3 loop reads CASSRTSGSKEQFF. CDR3 bases: TGTGCCAGCAGTAGGACTAGCGGGAGCAAAGAGCAGTTCTTC.

This clone was found once. The CDR3 sequence: CASSWDRATEAFF. The DNA of the CDR3 is TGTGCCAGCAGTTGGGACAGGGCCACTGAAGCTTTCTTT. The chain uses TRBV27 and TRBJ1-1; 9 bases align to TRBD1. The germline gives CDR1 MNHEY, CDR2 SMNVEV (reference sequence). J gave up 4 bases and V 4 bases, and 1 base lay outside the gene matches. CDR3 length equals 13 residues.

The CDR3 DNA reads as TGTGCCAGCAGCGACAGGGAGTATCAGCCCCAGCATTTT. This codes for CASSDREYQPQHF. This chain connects TRBV6-5 to TRBJ1-5; TRBD1 matches 7 bases. Unmatched junction bases numbered 4, after V lost 6 bases and J lost 5 bases. Germline CDR1 reads MNHEY; CDR2 reads SVGAGI. This CDR3 has 13 amino acids.

The chain carries TRBV4-1 and TRBJ2-7, with a tentative D call TRBD2 (6 bases). The CDR3 is 18 residues long. V was trimmed by 0 bases and J by 4 bases, leaving 22 bases between them. The germline V gene has CDR1 MGHRA and CDR2 YSYEKL. The CDR3, as DNA: TGCGCCAGCAGCCAAGACCCCACCCCTTTCCGGAGGGCATACGAGCAGTACTTC. It yields the protein CASSQDPTPFRRAYEQYF.

In nucleotides, the CDR3 is TGTGCCAGCAGCTTAGGGGGCTGGGGCACCTGGGAAACCGGGGAGCTGTTTTTT. Protein sequence: CASSLGGWGTWETGELFF. V gene TRBV11-3 combines with J gene TRBJ2-2, with D possibly TRBD1 on 5 matching bases. V shed 1 base and J shed 5 bases, with 20 bases lying between them. The CDR3 is made up of 18 amino acids. CDR1 is SGHNT, CDR2 YENEEA, per germline.

The rearrangement uses TRBV12-5 and TRBJ2-2; unclear D gene. Germline CDR1 and CDR2: LGHNT and FRNRAP. This CDR3 is 12 amino acids long. Trimming took 5 bases from V and 4 from J, leaving 5 bases between them. CDR3 sequence (DNA): TGTGCTAGTGGTAAGATCACCGGGGAGCTGTTTTTT. It codes for CASGKITGELFF.

This chain connects TRBV6-5 to TRBJ1-6, with 9 bases fitting TRBD1. The CDR3 is 16 amino acids. CDR1 is MNHEY and CDR2 is SVGAGI in the germline V gene. V was pared by 0 bases and J by 6 bases, with 3 bases of the junction left unmatched. The CDR3 loop reads CASSYSGTGSNSPLHF. In DNA form, the CDR3 reads TGTGCCAGCAGTTACTCCGGGACAGGGTCTAATTCACCCCTCCACTTT.

V usage is TRBV3-1 (or the pseudogene TRBV3-2) and J usage is TRBJ2-7; perhaps TRBD2 as D (5 bases). The V end lost 2 bases, the J end lost 4 bases, and 9 bases lay between the germline ends. CDR1 LGHDT and CDR2 YNNKEL come from the germline V gene (reference sequence). There are 13 residues in the CDR3. The CDR3 coding sequence is TGTGCCAGCAGCCAACCTGGCGGGTACGAGCAGTACTTC. Its translation is CASSQPGGYEQYF.

The genes are TRBV6-1 and TRBJ1-2; tentatively, D is TRBD1 (5 bases). This CDR3 is 13 amino acids long. Deletions cut 2 bases from V and 6 bases from J, with 10 bases between. CDR1 and CDR2 (germline): MNHNS, SASEGT. Here the CDR3 reads CASSEWGTHGYTF. DNA of the CDR3: TGTGCCAGCAGTGAATGGGGGACGCATGGCTACACCTTC.

The chain links TRBV9 to TRBJ1-1, with D hard to call. Trimming shortened V by 0 bases and J by 3 bases, and 18 bases separated the two germline ends. There are 17 residues in the CDR3. Looked up from germline, CDR1 is SGDLS and CDR2 is YYNGEE. CDR3 sequence reads: CASSVVLETEEDTEAFF. In DNA form, the CDR3 reads TGTGCCAGCAGCGTAGTTTTGGAAACAGAGGAGGACACTGAAGCTTTCTTT.

This chain uses TRBV15 with TRBJ2-5, with D possibly being TRBD1 (7 bases). The CDR3 sequence is 19 residues long. The V gene lost 1 base and the J gene lost 4 bases, with 25 bases spanning the gap. Germline V lookup: CDR1 LNHNV, CDR2 YYDKDF (reference sequence). CDR3 coding DNA: TGTGCCACCAGCAGAGCCCGTCACGGCGGTTGGCAGGGGGGAGAGACCCAGTACTTC. It codes for CATSRARHGGWQGGETQYF. The variable domain in full, completed from reference TRBV15 and TRBJ2-5, reads DAMVIQNPRYQVTQFGKPVTLSCSQTLNHNVMYWYQQKSSQAPKLLFHYYDKDFNNEADTPDNFQSRRPNTSFCFLDIRSPGLGDTAMYLCATSRARHGGWQGGETQYFGPGTRLLVL.

The chain carries TRBV7-2 and TRBJ2-1, with D uncertain. V was pared by 2 bases and J by 2 bases, with 10 bases between. The germline V gene encodes CDR1 SGHTA and CDR2 FQGNSA. This CDR3 contains 15 residues. CDR3 residues: CASSLSTSPYNEQFF. The DNA for the CDR3 is TGTGCCAGCAGCTTAAGCACCAGCCCCTACAATGAGCAGTTCTTC.

The CDR3: CASSWQYGYTF. Here the CDR3 DNA reads TGTGCCAGCAGTTGGCAGTATGGCTACACCTTC. The chain carries TRBV12-3 or TRBV12-4 and TRBJ1-2, with D unresolved. This CDR3 comprises 11 residues. Trimming pared 4 bases from V and 5 bases from J, leaving 5 bases between.

This chain links TRBV6-5 with TRBJ1-5, with no clear D. From germline, CDR1 is MNHEY and CDR2 SVGAGI. V was pared by 0 bases and J by 4 bases, with 10 bases between. This CDR3 has 15 amino acids. CDR3 in amino acids: CASSYSIGFNQPQHF. CDR3 DNA: TGTGCCAGCAGTTACTCGATAGGGTTTAATCAGCCCCAGCATTTT.

The chain has TRBV6-5 and TRBJ2-1, with D hard to call. Trimming removed 6 bases at V and 8 bases at J, with 20 bases between. Looked up from germline, CDR1 is MNHEY and CDR2 is SVGAGI. The CDR3 loop spans 15 amino acids. The CDR3 DNA follows: TGTGCCAGCAGCGGTGGCTCAAACGCTTTCGATGAGCAGTTCTTC. This codes for CASSGGSNAFDEQFF.

The chain recombines TRBV7-9 with TRBJ1-4; D call uncertain. This CDR3 spans 16 amino acids. V was shortened by 5 bases and J by 0 bases, with 13 bases between the two germline ends. The germline V gene encodes CDR1 SEHNR and CDR2 FQNEAQ (reference sequence). The CDR3 DNA sequence: TGTGCCAGCAGCCCCCGGGGAAGGGCAACTAATGAAAAACTGTTTTTT. It yields the protein CASSPRGRATNEKLFF.